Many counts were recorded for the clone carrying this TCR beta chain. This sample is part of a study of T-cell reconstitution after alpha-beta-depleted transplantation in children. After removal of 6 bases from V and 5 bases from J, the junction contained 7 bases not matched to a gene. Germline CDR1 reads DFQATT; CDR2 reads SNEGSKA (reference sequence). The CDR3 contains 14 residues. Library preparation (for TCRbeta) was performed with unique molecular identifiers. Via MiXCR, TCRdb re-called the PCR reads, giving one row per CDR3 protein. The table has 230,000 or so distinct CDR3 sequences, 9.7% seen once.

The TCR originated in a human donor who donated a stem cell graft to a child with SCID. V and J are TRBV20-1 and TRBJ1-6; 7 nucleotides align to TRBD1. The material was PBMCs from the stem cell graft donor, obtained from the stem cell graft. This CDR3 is CSASAGQNNSPLHF. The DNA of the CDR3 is TGCAGTGCGAGCGCGGGACAGAATAATTCACCCCTCCACTTT.